These T cell receptor beta chains were read from a single sample in a study of blood T cell repertoires in COVID-19. Profiled with immunoSEQ multiplex PCR; TCRdb holds only in-frame clones, not every one. Among around 130,000 clones listed, roughly 90% were seen once. Sequenced: peripheral blood. The receptors originated from a man between 65 and 79 years old with active COVID-19. Both conserved end residues are trimmed from each CDR3.

v_call: TRBV4-1
j_call: TRBJ2-2
cdr3_aa: ASRAETGDTGELF

v_call: TRBV7-9
j_call: TRBJ2-1
cdr3_aa: ASSPRRTSRNEQF

v_call: TRBV11-2
j_call: TRBJ2-7
cdr3_aa: ASSSTSGSFSYEQY

v_call: TRBV28
j_call: TRBJ1-5
cdr3_aa: ASSSGQLNQPQH

v_call: TRBV5-1
j_call: TRBJ2-5
cdr3_aa: ASRSGHGETQY

v_call: TRBV19
j_call: TRBJ1-1
cdr3_aa: ASTLDRRNTEAF

v_call: TRBV5-1
j_call: TRBJ2-3
cdr3_aa: ASAPPSENTQY

v_call: TRBV7-2
j_call: TRBJ1-1
cdr3_aa: ASSPQTQVNTEAF

v_call: TRBV2
j_call: TRBJ2-3
cdr3_aa: ASIGSRDRTDTQY

v_call: TRBV14
j_call: TRBJ2-2
cdr3_aa: ASSQDSGRARGGELF

v_call: TRBV15
j_call: TRBJ2-1
cdr3_aa: ATSRQAGVEQF

v_call: TRBV29-1
j_call: TRBJ2-1
cdr3_aa: SVELTSTTYNEQF

v_call: TRBV29-1
j_call: TRBJ1-2
cdr3_aa: SVGSGEVYT

v_call: TRBV27
j_call: TRBJ2-7
cdr3_aa: ASSAGTMTPYEQY

v_call: TRBV7-9
j_call: TRBJ1-4
cdr3_aa: ASSLGAPPREKLF

v_call: TRBV6-1
j_call: TRBJ1-2
cdr3_aa: ASSERGTGHNYGYT

v_call: TRBV19
j_call: TRBJ2-7
cdr3_aa: ASSAGTSGIYEQY

v_call: TRBV14
j_call: TRBJ2-1
cdr3_aa: ASSQVGLAGAHRNNEQF

v_call: TRBV6-5
j_call: TRBJ1-2
cdr3_aa: ASSQNNRGRGGYT

v_call: TRBV18
j_call: TRBJ2-3
cdr3_aa: ASSPLTTASGTDTQY

v_call: TRBV28
j_call: TRBJ2-5
cdr3_aa: ASSSHTFQETQY

v_call: TRBV9
j_call: TRBJ2-5
cdr3_aa: ASSIYGGTEETQY

v_call: TRBV19
j_call: TRBJ1-1
cdr3_aa: ASRDGQGNTEAF

v_call: TRBV7-9
j_call: TRBJ1-4
cdr3_aa: ASSQLTGGATNEKLF

v_call: TRBV3-1/TRBV3-2
j_call: TRBJ2-5
cdr3_aa: ASSQEAGYRKTQY

v_call: TRBV20-1
j_call: TRBJ2-3
cdr3_aa: SASITPPSNRDTDTQY

v_call: TRBV29-1
j_call: TRBJ2-7
cdr3_aa: SVGYTGGWQY

v_call: TRBV28
j_call: TRBJ2-7
cdr3_aa: ASLSDSSYYEQY

v_call: TRBV7-2
j_call: TRBJ2-7
cdr3_aa: ASSSLAGGIAPYEQY

v_call: TRBV29-1
j_call: TRBJ2-6
cdr3_aa: SVQLSGANVLT

v_call: TRBV28
j_call: TRBJ2-4
cdr3_aa: ASGGRDIQY

v_call: TRBV2
j_call: TRBJ2-1
cdr3_aa: ASRGGTSSYNEQF

v_call: TRBV6-5
j_call: TRBJ2-7
cdr3_aa: ASTGGQFSYEQY

v_call: TRBV29-1
j_call: TRBJ1-2
cdr3_aa: SVDPVVDT

v_call: TRBV28
j_call: TRBJ1-5
cdr3_aa: ASNIGGNQPQH

v_call: TRBV14
j_call: TRBJ2-3
cdr3_aa: ASSQIGTGLRTDTQY

v_call: TRBV11-2
j_call: TRBJ2-3
cdr3_aa: ASSLESWGPDTQY